Below, 24 T cell receptor beta chains from the same sample are listed, as sequenced in a study of PD-1 blockade in mismatch repair-deficient tumors. Data came from immunoSEQ multiplex PCR; TCRdb stores just in-frame clones and leaves some out. The sample lists about 120,000 clones; over 65% were seen once. Sequences were derived from peripheral blood, sampled roughly 60 weeks after starting pembrolizumab. All receptors come from an adult with mismatch repair-deficient cancer.

This chain links TRBV21-1 with TRBJ2-7; the tabulated D call, TRBD1, remains unverified against the DNA. TRBV21-1 is reported as a pseudogene. The CDR3 spans 15 residues. The CDR3 loop reads CASSTRRGTGNEQYF. The CDR3 bases are TGTGCCAGCAGCACACGCCGAGGGACAGGGAACGAGCAGTACTTC.

This rearrangement joins TRBV5-5 to TRBJ1-5, with D unresolved. Germline assignment: CDR1 SGHKS and CDR2 YYEKEE (reference sequence). This CDR3 contains 17 residues. Trimming stripped 0 bases from V and 0 bases from J, with 13 bases between. The CDR3, as DNA: TGTGCCAGCAGCTTGGTGCTAGTACCTGATAGCAATCAGCCCCAGCATTTT. This encodes CASSLVLVPDSNQPQHF.

This chain joins TRBV11-3 and TRBJ2-1; 8 bases are shared with TRBD1. Germline trimming cut 5 bases from V and 0 bases from J; bases unmatched to any gene: 3. The CDR3 consists of 15 residues. Germline assignment: CDR1 SGHNT and CDR2 YENEEA. DNA for the CDR3: TGTGCCAGCAGCCACAGGGGGAGCTCCTACAATGAGCAGTTCTTC. Encoded protein: CASSHRGSSYNEQFF.

The CDR3 is CASSPGSGGNYGYTF. DNA of the CDR3: TGTGCCAGCAGTCCTGGCTCGGGCGGAAACTATGGCTACACCTTC. The chain is built from TRBV7-2 and TRBJ1-2; D gene unclear. The CDR3 spans 15 residues. CDR1 and CDR2 (germline): SGHTA, FQGNSA. V was cut by 6 bases and J by 2 bases, with 16 bases left in between.

J is TRBJ2-3 and V is TRBV10-2; no clear D. This CDR3 comprises 15 residues. V was shortened by 1 base and J by 4 bases, with 12 bases between the two germline ends. In germline, CDR1 is WSHSY, CDR2 SAAADI. This chain's CDR3 is CASSEYAASADTQYF. The CDR3 DNA sequence: TGCGCCAGCAGTGAGTACGCCGCGTCCGCAGATACGCAGTATTTT.

J is TRBJ1-1 and V is TRBV2; D gene uncertain. The CDR3 has 11 amino acids. Trimming took off 7 bases at V and 1 base at J, with 4 bases between the two ends. Germline CDR1 reads SNHLY; CDR2 reads FYNNEI. CDR3 DNA: TGTGCCAGCATTGGGAACACTGAAGCTTTCTTT. Translation: CASIGNTEAFF.

This sequence joins TRBV19 and TRBJ1-4, with D possibly being TRBD1 (6 bases). The length of the CDR3 is 16 residues. V dropped 7 bases and J dropped 0 bases, with 15 bases sitting between them. Germline V lookup: CDR1 LNHDA, CDR2 SQIVND (reference sequence). The CDR3: CASNSPGVATNEKLFF. Here the CDR3 DNA reads TGTGCCAGTAACTCCCCAGGGGTCGCAACTAATGAAAAACTGTTTTTT.

The chain combines TRBV19 with TRBJ1-1, with D possibly matching TRBD1 (6 bases). Germline V CDR1 and CDR2: LNHDA, SQIVND (reference sequence). The CDR3 covers 13 residues. Trimming stripped 8 bases from V and 3 bases from J, with 13 bases between. CDR3 nucleotide sequence: TGTGCCAGTGGAGGACAGCGCCACACTGAAGCTTTCTTT. Its protein is CASGGQRHTEAFF.

The chain links TRBV5-1 to TRBJ2-1; 16 nucleotides agree with TRBD2. V shed 4 bases, J shed 4 bases, and the junction held 8 bases outside the gene matches. Germline V gene sequence: CDR1 SGHRS, CDR2 YFSETQ. CDR3 length equals 18 residues. For the CDR3, the DNA is TGCGCCAGCAGCGGGGGGACTAGCGGGAGGGCCCTTTACAATGAGCAGTTCTTC. Its translation: CASSGGTSGRALYNEQFF.

V gene TRBV4-1 combines with J gene TRBJ2-1, with 11 bases that match TRBD2. J was trimmed by 6 bases and V by 3 bases; bases with no gene match: 4. This CDR3 comprises 15 residues. Germline lookup yields CDR1 MGHRA and CDR2 YSYEKL. CDR3 sequence (DNA): TGCGCCAGCAGCCAGAGACTAGCGGGATTCAATGAGCAGTTCTTC. This gives the protein CASSQRLAGFNEQFF.

J is TRBJ1-3 and V is TRBV18; D is unresolved. V was shortened by 6 bases and J by 0 bases, with 6 bases between the two germline ends. The CDR3 totals 13 residues. In germline, CDR1 is KGHSH, CDR2 LQKENI. CDR3 sequence reads: CASSRGSGNTIYF. CDR3 bases: TGTGCCAGCTCTCGGGGCTCTGGAAACACCATATATTTT.

This rearrangement joins TRBV6-4 to TRBJ1-4, with TRBD1 matching over 9 bases. With 3 bases clipped from V and 7 bases from J, the junction kept 6 bases outside the gene matches. CDR3 length: 15 amino acids. The germline V gene has CDR1 MRHNA and CDR2 SNTAGT. The CDR3, as DNA: TGTGCCAGCAGTGAAACAGGGGGCGAGGGTGAAAAACTGTTTTTT. Translating gives CASSETGGEGEKLFF.

The CDR3 sequence is CASIGFANEKLFF. The CDR3 DNA reads as TGTGCCAGCATAGGGTTTGCTAATGAAAAACTGTTTTTT. The rearrangement uses TRBV25-1 and TRBJ1-4; no firm D call. The CDR3 has 13 residues. From germline, CDR1 is MGHDK and CDR2 SYGVNS. V was trimmed by 7 bases and J by 3 bases, leaving 9 bases between them. Variable domain in full (rest from reference TRBV25-1 and TRBJ1-4): EADIYQTPRYLVIGTGKKITLECSQTMGHDKMYWYQQDPGMELHLIHYSYGVNSTEKGDLSSESTVSRIRTEHFPLTLESARPSHTSQYLCASIGFANEKLFFGSGTQLSVL.

This CDR3 is CASSYSIAYEQYF. CDR3 bases: TGTGCCAGCAGTTACTCGATAGCATACGAGCAGTACTTC. The chain combines TRBV6-6 with TRBJ2-7, with D unresolved. Trimming removed 0 bases from V and 4 bases from J, with 7 bases in between. Germline V gene lookup returns CDR1 MNHNY and CDR2 SVGAGI (reference sequence). The CDR3 sequence is 13 residues long.

This sequence joins TRBV11-3 and TRBJ2-2; unclear D gene. The CDR3 spans 14 residues. The germline V gene has CDR1 SGHNT and CDR2 YENEEA. The V end was cut by 3 bases, the J end by 3 bases, with 8 bases between. The CDR3 here is CASSFDGYTGELFF. The CDR3 DNA follows: TGTGCCAGCAGCTTCGACGGGTACACCGGGGAGCTGTTTTTT. Supplemented by reference TRBV11-3 and TRBJ2-2, the full variable domain reads EAGVVQSPRYKIIEKKQPVAFWCNPISGHNTLYWYLQNLGQGPELLIRYENEEAVDDSQLPKDRFSAERLKGVDSTLKIQPAELGDSAVYLCASSFDGYTGELFFGEGSRLTVL.

The chain uses TRBV9 and TRBJ2-1; a weak D match, TRBD2 (5 bases). The CDR3 extends over 12 amino acids. Germline CDR1 and CDR2: SGDLS and YYNGEE. The germline V and J ends were trimmed by 0 bases and 9 bases, with 7 bases remaining between them. Written as DNA, the CDR3 is TGTGCCAGCAGCGTAGATGAGGGTGAGCAGTTCTTC. As protein: CASSVDEGEQFF.

This clone appeared a single time. The chain combines TRBV5-1 with TRBJ2-5, with 13 bases identical to TRBD2. V lost 0 bases and J lost 4; bases outside the gene matches: 3. The CDR3 is 16 residues long. Germline V gene lookup returns CDR1 SGHRS and CDR2 YFSETQ. The CDR3 here is CASSLDTSGRAETQYF. In DNA form, the CDR3 reads TGCGCCAGCAGCTTGGATACTAGCGGGAGGGCAGAGACCCAGTACTTC.

The DNA for the CDR3 is TGCGCCAGCAGCCAAAGGTTAGTCACTAATCAGCCCCAGCATTTT. Protein product: CASSQRLVTNQPQHF. The V call is TRBV4-1, the J call TRBJ1-5, with no clear D. Germline V gene sequence: CDR1 MGHRA, CDR2 YSYEKL. The length of the CDR3 is 15 residues. V was pared by 2 bases and J by 4 bases, with 12 bases between.

This clone was counted once. This chain connects TRBV10-2 to TRBJ1-4; D is ambiguous. Germline assignment: CDR1 WSHSY and CDR2 SAAADI. The CDR3 spans 13 residues. Trimming left V 2 bases short and J 11 bases short, with 12 bases between. The DNA of the CDR3 is TGCGCCAGCAGTGAGCCCGGGGTGGTGAAACTGTTTTTT. Its translation: CASSEPGVVKLFF.

There are a few counts of this clone. The V and J genes are TRBV28 and TRBJ1-4, with a possible D match to TRBD1 (5 bases). The CDR3 loop spans 13 amino acids. V was clipped by 5 bases and J by 8 bases, with 12 bases between them. In germline, CDR1 is MDHEN, CDR2 SYDVKM. The CDR3 bases are TGTGCCAGCAGTCCGGGACTGGAGGAAAAACTGTTTTTT. It translates to CASSPGLEEKLFF.

The V gene is TRBV28, the J gene TRBJ2-7; 7 bases map to TRBD1. CDR1 and CDR2 (germline): MDHEN, SYDVKM. The CDR3 has 18 residues. Trimming at V came to 6 bases and at J to 4 bases, leaving 21 bases not matched to a gene. The CDR3 protein is CASRSTGDVLPSPYEQYF. As DNA, the CDR3 is TGTGCCAGCAGGAGTACAGGGGATGTTCTGCCCAGCCCTTACGAGCAGTACTTC.

The chain couples TRBV6-1 to TRBJ2-7, with no clear D. Trimming left V 7 bases short and J 5 bases short, with 15 bases between. This CDR3 contains 13 residues. Germline values: CDR1 MNHNS, CDR2 SASEGT. The DNA for the CDR3 is TGTGCCAGCACAGTAACCCCCTGGGACGAGCAGTACTTC. It is translated as CASTVTPWDEQYF.

The rearrangement joins TRBV6-5 to TRBJ1-5; perhaps TRBD1 as D (6 bases). Trimming took 6 bases from V and 2 from J, leaving 11 bases between them. This CDR3 has 14 amino acids. Germline CDR1 reads MNHEY; CDR2 reads SVGAGI. The chain's CDR3 is CASSSDSGNQPQHF. The CDR3 coding sequence is TGTGCCAGCAGCTCGGACAGCGGCAATCAGCCCCAGCATTTT.

In DNA form, the CDR3 reads TGCGCCAGCAGCCAAGTCCCCGACAATGAGCAGTTCTTC. Translation: CASSQVPDNEQFF. V gene TRBV4-1 combines with J gene TRBJ2-1; D is undetermined. The CDR3 loop spans 13 amino acids. The germline V gene has CDR1 MGHRA and CDR2 YSYEKL. V gave up 1 base and J gave up 5 bases, with 6 bases separating them.